Listed below are T cell receptor beta chains from one sample, sequenced in a study of cytomegalovirus exposure and HLA in healthy donors. Data came from immunoSEQ multiplex PCR; TCRdb stores just in-frame clones and leaves some out. The sample gives approximately 220,000 clones, 70% to 80% of which show up once; less than 20% is in the top ten. The sequenced material came from PBMCs. These receptor sequences come from a man between 40 and 49 years old in good health and CMV-seronegative. CDR3s include the opening cysteine and the closing phenylalanine or tryptophan. The order of the fields is J gene, D gene, clone size, V gene, CDR3 DNA, CDR3 protein. D genes are given only for firm matches. Clone size is not always given. Where it is, it says once, few, many or a class for expanded clones.

TRBJ1-4,NA,NA,TRBV5-1,TGCGCCACCCGTTTCTCGGCTAATGAAAAACTGTTTTTT,CATRFSANEKLFF
TRBJ2-3,NA,NA,TRBV7-9,TGTGCCAGCAGCTTCAACACACGGGGCACAGATACGCAGTATTTT,CASSFNTRGTDTQYF
TRBJ1-5,TRBD1,NA,TRBV27,TGTGCCAGCAGTCCTTGGACAGGGGGAATGGAAAATCAGCCCCAGCATTTT,CASSPWTGGMENQPQHF
TRBJ2-2,TRBD2,once,TRBV7-6,TGTGCCAGCAGCTGGGAGGGGAGCACCGGGGAGCTGTTTTTT,CASSWEGSTGELFF
TRBJ2-5,NA,few,TRBV12-5,TGTGCTAGTGGTTTGGGACAGAATTACATTCAAGAGACCCAGTACTTC,CASGLGQNYIQETQYF
TRBJ2-3,TRBD2,NA,TRBV10-3,TGTGCCATCAGTGACTCTGATGGCGGGGGTGGAAGGTTAAGAACAGATACGCAGTATTTT,CAISDSDGGGGRLRTDTQYF
TRBJ1-2,NA,many,TRBV13,TGTGCCAGCAGCTTACAGGGTCTGGATGGCTACACCTTC,CASSLQGLDGYTF
TRBJ1-4,NA,NA,TRBV28,TGTGCCAGCAGTCTCACAGGGAGTGCAACTAATGAAAAACTGTTTTTT,CASSLTGSATNEKLFF
TRBJ2-7,NA,few,TRBV2,TGTGCCAGCGTTAGCCCCAGGACAGCGACCTACGAGCAGTACTTC,CASVSPRTATYEQYF
TRBJ1-1,NA,NA,TRBV7-2,TGTGCCAGCAGCGAGACGGGTCTTAACACTGAAGCTTTCTTT,CASSETGLNTEAFF
TRBJ2-1,TRBD2,NA,TRBV13,TGTGCCAGCAGCGGGGGGGGTGGCTCCTACAATGAGCAGTTCTTC,CASSGGGGSYNEQFF
TRBJ2-5,TRBD2,NA,TRBV5-4,TGTGCCAGCAGCTTGGGCAGCGGGGGACTCCAAGAGACCCAGTACTTC,CASSLGSGGLQETQYF
TRBJ2-1,TRBD2,NA,TRBV19,TGTGCCAGTAGTATTAGTCTAGCGGGGGTCAATGAGCAGTTCTTC,CASSISLAGVNEQFF
TRBJ2-1,NA,NA,TRBV2,TGTGCCAGCAGGGGGGCGGAACGCCGATACAATGAGCAGTTCTTC,CASRGAERRYNEQFF
TRBJ2-3,TRBD2,NA,TRBV4-1,TGCGCCAGCAGCCAAGTCCTAGGGACTAGAGCAGATACGCAGTATTTT,CASSQVLGTRADTQYF
TRBJ2-1,TRBD1,NA,TRBV19,TGTGCCAGTAGTTCCCGGGACAGGGGCTACAATGAGCAGTTCTTC,CASSSRDRGYNEQFF
TRBJ1-4,NA,NA,TRBV4-3,TGCGCCAGCAGCCAAGATATCAGGGAGGGACGAGGAACTAATGAAAAACTGTTTTTT,CASSQDIREGRGTNEKLFF
TRBJ2-1,TRBD1,NA,TRBV12-5,TGTGCTAGTGGGACAGGACAGGGGATACCCTACAATGAGCAGTTCTTC,CASGTGQGIPYNEQFF
TRBJ1-5,NA,NA,TRBV6-6,TGTGCCAGCAGTTACATCGGCAGGGCCACTCAGCCCCAGCATTTT,CASSYIGRATQPQHF
TRBJ2-1,NA,NA,TRBV7-2,TGTGCCAGCAGCTTACTAGAGTGGAGGAATGAGCAGTTCTTC,CASSLLEWRNEQFF
TRBJ2-7,NA,NA,TRBV15,TGTGCCACCAGCAGAGTCGGCAGGTCGGACGAGCAGTACTTC,CATSRVGRSDEQYF
TRBJ2-3,TRBD2,few,TRBV5-4,TGTGCCAGCAGCCCTCTGATTGCGGGGGGGAAAACAGATACGCAGTATTTT,CASSPLIAGGKTDTQYF
TRBJ2-7,NA,NA,TRBV6-1,TGTGCCAGCAGTGAACGGCGGGCGGGCGAGCAGTACTTC,CASSERRAGEQYF